This T cell receptor beta chain was identified in a study of siplizumab effects on memory and regulatory T cells. Generated by immunoSEQ multiplex PCR, the TCRdb table keeps only in-frame clones and is missing some. This table has some 120,000 clones, roughly 94% appearing once. Trimming took off 1 base at V and 1 base at J, with 14 bases between the two ends. Germline CDR1 and CDR2: SGHRS and YFSETQ. There are 16 residues in the CDR3. Study-wide points: Naive-or-memory phenotypes were unassignable for roughly 75-96% of proliferating CD4+ or CD8+ clones. There was no confirmation of the suppressive function of proliferating Tregs from siplizumab cultures. Naive T cells appeared more diverse than memory cells and seemed to be major alloresponse contributors. The alloreactive clones that mapped to unstimulated subsets made up only a minor fraction.

A remark on this clone: Its antigen is unknown.

This sequence joins TRBV5-1 and TRBJ1-1, with D perhaps matching TRBD1 (6 bases). The origin of this receptor is a human donor in good health. The sequencing input was non-Treg CD4+ T cells sorted from blood. The CDR3 DNA reads TGCGCCAGCAGCTTGAAAACGGACAGACAGAACACTGAAGCTTTCTTT. Its translation is CASSLKTDRQNTEAFF.